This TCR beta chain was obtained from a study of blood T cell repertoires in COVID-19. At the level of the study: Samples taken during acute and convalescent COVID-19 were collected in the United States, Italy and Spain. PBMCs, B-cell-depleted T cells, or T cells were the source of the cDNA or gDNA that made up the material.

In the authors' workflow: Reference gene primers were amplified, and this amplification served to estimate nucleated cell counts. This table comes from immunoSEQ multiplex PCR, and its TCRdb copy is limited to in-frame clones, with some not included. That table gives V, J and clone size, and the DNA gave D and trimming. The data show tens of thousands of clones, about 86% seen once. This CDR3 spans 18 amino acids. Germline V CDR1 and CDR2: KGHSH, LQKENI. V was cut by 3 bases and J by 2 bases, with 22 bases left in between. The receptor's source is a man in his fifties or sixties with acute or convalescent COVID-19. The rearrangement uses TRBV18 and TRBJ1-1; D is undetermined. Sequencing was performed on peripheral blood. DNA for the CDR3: TGTGCCAGCTCACCCGTATTTGATACAGCCACGTCTAACACTGAAGCTTTCTTT. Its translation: CASSPVFDTATSNTEAFF.